This T cell receptor beta chain was sequenced for a study of graft-versus-host responses after intestinal transplantation. Across the whole study: Those transplanted obtained multivisceral, liver-intestinal, or isolated intestinal grafts. Induction using anti-thymocyte globulin, followed by tacrolimus and steroids for two to three years, was given to all recipients.

Worth noting for this clone: As yet, its antigen is unknown.

The protocol was immunoSEQ multiplex PCR, while the TCRdb copy is restricted to in-frame clones and leaves out a portion. The sample includes 100,000 to 110,000 clones, roughly 87% of them seen just once. V was cut by 2 bases and J by 6 bases, with 11 bases left in between. CDR3 length equals 14 residues. Germline CDR1 reads MDHEN; CDR2 reads SYDVKM. Sequencing used unstimulated CD4+ T cells sorted from spleen or lymph node cells, obtained before transplant. The gene calls are TRBV28 and TRBJ1-5; D gene uncertain. The clonotype was recovered from a human donor who was the organ donor for an intestinal transplant. The CDR3 sequence is CASSLGTLSQPQHF. Written as DNA, the CDR3 is TGTGCCAGCAGTTTAGGTACTCTAAGTCAGCCCCAGCATTTT.